The present T cell receptor beta chain was sequenced within a study of OX40 agonist ivuxolimab in advanced cancers. Study as a whole: Patients got intravenous ivuxolimab at 0.01 to 10 mg/kg every 2 weeks. Two cutaneous melanoma patients and one hepatocellular carcinoma patient, three in all, had partial responses. Study-wide results and caveats: Partial responders receiving 0.1-3.0 mg/kg showed among the lowest clonal expansion.

The germline V gene encodes CDR1 SGHTA and CDR2 FQGTGA. Deletions cut 5 bases from V and 5 bases from J, with 15 bases between. The CDR3 length is 14 residues. About this clone: The target antigen is unknown.

Sequencing used immunoSEQ multiplex PCR; TCRdb keeps in-frame clones, though not all of them. The data contain under 45,000 clones, over 60% of them singletons. The rearrangement joins TRBV7-3 to TRBJ1-1; unclear D gene. Sequenced here: CD4+ or CD8+ T cells sorted from blood, sampled in a trial of the OX40 agonist ivuxolimab. This TCR came from an adult with an advanced solid tumor such as melanoma, head and neck, liver or kidney cancer. In nucleotides, the CDR3 is TGTGCCAGCAGCCCTCCTGGGTATTTGACTGAAGCTTTCTTT. Protein product: CASSPPGYLTEAFF.